The clone carrying this T cell receptor beta chain was detected only a few times. The CDR3 spans 15 residues. The V and J ends lost 1 base and 0 bases, in that order; junction bases with no gene match: 3. The germline gives CDR1 DFQATT, CDR2 SNEGSKA (reference sequence). These data belong to a study of CD8 T cells in ankylosing spondylitis. One entry per CDR3 protein, called by TCRdb with MiXCR from the 5' RACE reads. The repertoire has fewer than 400,000 distinct CDR3 sequences, around 15% of them found once; the top ten carry about 1.1%. The specimen sequenced was blood, either unsorted or a sorted T cell fraction (not recorded which). V usage is TRBV20-1 and J usage is TRBJ2-1; 7 bases line up with TRBD2. The sequence was obtained from a male donor with ankylosing spondylitis or in good health (not recorded which). The DNA of the CDR3 is TGCAGTGCTAGAGGGGGACTATCCTCCTACAATGAGCAGTTCTTC. Its translation is CSARGGLSSYNEQFF.